Here is one TCR beta chain with its context. This sample stems from a study of monozygotic twins with inflammatory bowel disease. This CDR3 is 14 amino acids long. CDR1 MDHEN and CDR2 SYDVKM come from the germline V gene. A template switching step added UMIs, each with a 6-nucleotide sample barcode. TCRdb re-called the 5' RACE reads; every CDR3 protein appears as one record, without DNA. Its table lists about 160,000 distinct CDR3 sequences. Sample: blood. This clonotype was obtained from a human donor with ulcerative colitis or Crohn's disease, or a healthy co-twin of an affected twin (not recorded which). V and J are TRBV28 and TRBJ2-5. CDR3 region: CASSLDGRRETQYF.